This TCR beta chain is from a study of CD8 T cells in ankylosing spondylitis. TCRdb passed the 5' RACE reads through MiXCR, listing each CDR3 protein once. This table has roughly 100,000 distinct CDR3 sequences, 20% to 30% appearing once. The clonotype comes from a male donor with ankylosing spondylitis. Sequencing was performed on synovial fluid, either unsorted or a sorted T cell fraction (not recorded which).

The CDR3 sequence is CAISDMESSEQFF. The CDR3 DNA follows: TGTGCCATCAGTGATATGGAATCTAGTGAGCAGTTCTTC. This chain links TRBV10-3 with TRBJ2-1, with D uncertain. Trimming pared 3 bases from V and 9 bases from J, leaving 12 bases between. Looked up from germline, CDR1 is ENHRY and CDR2 is SYGVKD. This CDR3 has 13 amino acids.